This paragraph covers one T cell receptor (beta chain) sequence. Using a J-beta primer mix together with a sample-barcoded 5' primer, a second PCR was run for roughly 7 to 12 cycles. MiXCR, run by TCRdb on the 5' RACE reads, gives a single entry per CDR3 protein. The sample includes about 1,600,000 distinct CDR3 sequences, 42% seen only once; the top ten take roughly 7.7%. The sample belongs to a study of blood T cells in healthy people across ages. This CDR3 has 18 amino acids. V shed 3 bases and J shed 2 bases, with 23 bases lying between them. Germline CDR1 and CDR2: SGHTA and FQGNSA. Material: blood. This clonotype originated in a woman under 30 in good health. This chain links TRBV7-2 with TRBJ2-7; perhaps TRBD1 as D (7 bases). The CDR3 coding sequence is TGTGCCAGCAGCTTCCGGACAGGTCTGGCGGGAAGGCCCTACGAGCAGTACTTC. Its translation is CASSFRTGLAGRPYEQYF.